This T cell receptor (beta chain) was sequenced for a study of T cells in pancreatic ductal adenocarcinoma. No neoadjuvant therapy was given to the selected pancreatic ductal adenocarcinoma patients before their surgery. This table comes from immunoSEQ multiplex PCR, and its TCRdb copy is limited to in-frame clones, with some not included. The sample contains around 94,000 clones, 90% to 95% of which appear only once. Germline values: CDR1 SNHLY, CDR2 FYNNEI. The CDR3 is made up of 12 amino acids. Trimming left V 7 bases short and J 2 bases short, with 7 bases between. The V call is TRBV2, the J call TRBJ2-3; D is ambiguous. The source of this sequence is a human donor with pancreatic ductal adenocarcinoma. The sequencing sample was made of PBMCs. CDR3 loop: CASTGFTDTQYF. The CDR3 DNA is TGTGCCAGCACTGGCTTCACAGATACGCAGTATTTT.